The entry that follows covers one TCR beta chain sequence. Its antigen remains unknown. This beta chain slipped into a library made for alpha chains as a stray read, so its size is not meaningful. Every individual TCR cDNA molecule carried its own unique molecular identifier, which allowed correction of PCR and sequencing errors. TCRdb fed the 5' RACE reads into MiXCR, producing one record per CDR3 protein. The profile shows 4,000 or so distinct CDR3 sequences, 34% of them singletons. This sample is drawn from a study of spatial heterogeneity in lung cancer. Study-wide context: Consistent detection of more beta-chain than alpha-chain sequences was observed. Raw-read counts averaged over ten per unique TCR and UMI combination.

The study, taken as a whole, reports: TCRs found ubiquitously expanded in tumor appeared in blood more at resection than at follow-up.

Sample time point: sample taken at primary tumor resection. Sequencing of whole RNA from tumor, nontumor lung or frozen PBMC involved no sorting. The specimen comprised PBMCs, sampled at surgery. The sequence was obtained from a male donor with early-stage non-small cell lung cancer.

The CDR3, as DNA: TGTGCCAGCAGCTTATCAGGGGCCGGGGCCAACGTCCTGACTTTC. Encoded protein: CASSLSGAGANVLTF. The genes are TRBV7-9 and TRBJ2-6; D is perhaps TRBD1 (6 bases). Germline V CDR1 and CDR2: SEHNR, FQNEAQ (reference sequence). The length of the CDR3 is 15 residues. Trimming left V 2 bases short and J 4 bases short, with 9 bases between.